The 25 T cell receptor beta chains below were found in one sample sequenced in a study of blood T cell repertoires in COVID-19. Here immunoSEQ multiplex PCR was the method, and the copy in TCRdb shows in-frame clones only, minus some. The table includes 40,000 to 45,000 clones, about 90% detected once. Sequencing was done on a sample of peripheral blood. Receptor source: a human donor in a cohort sampled during active COVID-19.

This clone was detected only once. The chain recombines TRBV7-9 with TRBJ2-2; D call uncertain. Germline V lookup: CDR1 SEHNR, CDR2 FQNEAQ (reference sequence). The V gene lost 5 bases and the J gene lost 4 bases, with 11 bases spanning the gap. CDR3 length: 14 residues. In DNA, the CDR3 is TGTGCCAGCAGCCGGAGTATAGGCACCGGGGAGCTGTTTTTT. The encoded protein is CASSRSIGTGELFF.

The V gene is TRBV25-1, the J gene TRBJ1-1; D uncertain. The germline CDR1 and CDR2 sequences are MGHDK and SYGVNS. Between the trimmed V and J ends, which lost 1 base and 11 bases, there was a span of 8 bases. This CDR3 has 11 residues. CDR3 DNA sequence: TGTGCCAGCAGTGAATCAACGGTCGCTTTCTTT. Translation gives CASSESTVAFF.

The CDR3 region is CASSQDRGTNEKLFF. The CDR3 DNA reads as TGCGCCAGCAGCCAGGACAGGGGAACTAATGAAAAACTGTTTTTT. This sequence joins TRBV4-3 and TRBJ1-4; 9 nucleotides line up with TRBD1. This CDR3 is 15 amino acids long. J lost 1 base, V lost 3 bases, and 0 bases had no gene match. Germline V lookup: CDR1 LGHNA, CDR2 YSLEER.

The chain joins TRBV27 to TRBJ2-3; D is uncertain. The CDR3 loop spans 14 amino acids. The V and J ends lost 4 bases and 6 bases respectively, with 14 bases between them. In germline, CDR1 is MNHEY, CDR2 SMNVEV (reference sequence). The CDR3 is CASSSLRVRDTQYF. For the CDR3, the DNA is TGTGCCAGCAGTTCCCTACGGGTCCGGGATACGCAGTATTTT.

The J gene is TRBJ2-2, the V gene TRBV6-2 or TRBV6-3; perhaps TRBD1 as D (5 bases). CDR3 size: 15 residues. Per germline, CDR1 MNHEY and CDR2 SVGEGT. The V end lost 5 bases, the J end lost 7 bases, and 17 bases lay between the germline ends. DNA of the CDR3: TGTGCCAGCAGTGACGAGGACACCCACAACGGGGAGCTGTTTTTT. It codes for CASSDEDTHNGELFF.

V and J are TRBV5-4 and TRBJ1-2, with TRBD1 identical over 8 bases. Per germline, CDR1 SGHNT and CDR2 YYREEE (reference sequence). This CDR3 has 13 residues. Trimming cost V 4 bases and J 8 bases; bases outside gene matches: 7. CDR3 loop: CASSPGTGRGYTF. The CDR3 DNA follows: TGTGCCAGCAGCCCCGGGACAGGTCGCGGCTACACCTTC.

V and J are TRBV27 and TRBJ2-7, with 13 bases matching TRBD2. The J segment lost 6 bases and the V segment lost 9 bases, leaving 20 bases of the junction unmatched. This CDR3 is built from 18 residues. The germline V gene encodes CDR1 MNHEY and CDR2 SMNVEV (reference sequence). The CDR3 sequence: CASRDIGLAGVRLSEQYF. In DNA, the CDR3 is TGTGCCAGTCGGGACATCGGACTAGCGGGAGTTCGGCTCTCCGAGCAGTACTTC.

The rearrangement links TRBV11-2 to TRBJ2-1, with D uncertain. The CDR3 is 17 amino acids. The V gene's germline CDR1 is SGHAT and CDR2 FQNNGV. The V end lost 4 bases, the J end lost 0 bases, and 16 bases lay between the germline ends. The CDR3 DNA sequence: TGTGCCAGCAGCTCGTGGTCCGGTTTGAGCTCCTACAATGAGCAGTTCTTC. Translated: CASSSWSGLSSYNEQFF. Filled out from reference TRBV11-2 and TRBJ2-1, the complete variable domain reads EAGVAQSPRYKIIEKRQSVAFWCNPISGHATLYWYQQILGQGPKLLIQFQNNGVVDDSQLPKDRFSAERLKGVDSTLKIQPAKLEDSAVYLCASSSWSGLSSYNEQFFGPGTRLTVL.

The J gene is TRBJ2-5, the V gene TRBV28; 9 positions match TRBD1. The V and J ends lost 5 bases and 3 bases, in that order; junction bases with no gene match: 19. Germline CDR1 and CDR2: MDHEN and SYDVKM. CDR3 length equals 19 residues. The CDR3 reads CASSTSRDRVRGGKETQYF. Here the CDR3 DNA reads TGTGCCAGCAGTACCTCCCGGGACAGGGTGCGAGGGGGGAAAGAGACCCAGTACTTC.

J is TRBJ2-3 and V is TRBV6-4; D possibly corresponds to TRBD1 (5 bases). V lost 0 bases and J 4 bases, leaving 11 bases between the germline ends. Germline loops: CDR1 MRHNA, CDR2 SNTAGT. CDR3 length equals 15 residues. The CDR3 DNA is TGTGCCAGCAGTGACTCGCTAGGGGCTTCAGATACGCAGTATTTT. Encoded protein: CASSDSLGASDTQYF.

The chain uses TRBV5-6 and TRBJ2-1; 8 bases are a match to TRBD2. There are 14 residues in the CDR3. V lost 5 bases and J lost 6; bases outside the gene matches: 7. The germline gives CDR1 SGHDT, CDR2 YYEEEE. In DNA form, the CDR3 reads TGTGCCAGCAGTCCCACCGGGGGGGGCAATGAGCAGTTCTTC. As protein: CASSPTGGGNEQFF.

The chain uses TRBV2 and TRBJ2-3, with TRBD1 matching over 9 bases. The CDR3 is 15 residues long. From germline, CDR1 is SNHLY and CDR2 FYNNEI. The V gene end was trimmed by 6 bases and the J gene end by 1 base; junction bases not matched to a gene: 5. The CDR3 sequence is CASSTGGPGTDTQYF. CDR3 nucleotides: TGTGCCAGCAGCACAGGGGGCCCTGGCACAGATACGCAGTATTTT. Full variable domain (remainder filled in from reference TRBV2 and TRBJ2-3): EPEVTQTPSHQVTQMGQEVILRCVPISNHLYFYWYRQILGQKVEFLVSFYNNEISEKSEIFDDQFSVERPDGSNFTLKIRSTKLEDSAMYFCASSTGGPGTDTQYFGPGTRLTVL.

V usage is TRBV9 and J usage is TRBJ2-2; D possibly corresponds to TRBD1 (6 bases). The germline V and J ends were trimmed by 6 bases and 1 base, with 13 bases remaining between them. CDR3 length: 15 residues. The germline V gene has CDR1 SGDLS and CDR2 YYNGEE. The DNA for the CDR3 is TGTGCCAGCACTCATACAGGGATGAACACCGGGGAGCTGTTTTTT. Translated: CASTHTGMNTGELFF. Full variable domain (outside the CDR3, taken from reference TRBV9 and TRBJ2-2): DSGVTQTPKHLITATGQRVTLRCSPRSGDLSVYWYQQSLDQGLQFLIQYYNGEERAKGNILERFSAQQFPDLHSELNLSSLELGDSALYFCASTHTGMNTGELFFGEGSRLTVL.

The chain has TRBV5-4 and TRBJ2-5; 7 bases match TRBD2. The germline gives CDR1 SGHNT, CDR2 YYREEE (reference sequence). The trim removed 4 bases at V and 3 bases at J, leaving 3 bases unmatched. The CDR3 runs 13 residues. Here the CDR3 reads CASSPGGKETQYF. CDR3 nucleotides: TGTGCCAGCAGCCCCGGGGGGAAAGAGACCCAGTACTTC.

The chain recombines TRBV18 with TRBJ2-1; 9 bases agree with TRBD2. CDR1 is KGHSH and CDR2 is LQKENI in the germline V gene. This CDR3 is built from 16 residues. J lost 4 bases, V lost 1 base, and 5 bases had no gene match. The CDR3 reads CASSPLGGGGYNEQFF. For the CDR3, the DNA is TGTGCCAGCTCACCACTAGGCGGGGGGGGATACAATGAGCAGTTCTTC.

This chain connects TRBV6-5 to TRBJ2-7; D is unclear. The CDR3 length is 13 residues. Germline loops: CDR1 MNHEY, CDR2 SVGAGI. Trimming stripped 0 bases from V and 4 bases from J, with 7 bases between. CDR3 sequence reads: CASSYSRGYEQYF. CDR3 DNA sequence: TGTGCCAGCAGTTACTCACGAGGATACGAGCAGTACTTC.

This sequence joins TRBV6-5 and TRBJ1-2, with D maybe TRBD1 (5 bases). This CDR3 has 14 residues. CDR1 and CDR2 (germline): MNHEY, SVGAGI. Trimming stripped 5 bases from V and 3 bases from J, with 13 bases between. DNA of the CDR3: TGTGCCAGCAGTCGAGCCGGGACTGACTATGGCTACACCTTC. This encodes CASSRAGTDYGYTF.

This chain links TRBV7-8 with TRBJ2-7; D is perhaps TRBD2 (6 bases). Germline V gives CDR1 SGHVS, CDR2 FQNEAQ. Between the trimmed V and J ends, which lost 1 base and 3 bases, there was a span of 16 bases. This CDR3 has 16 residues. In nucleotides, the CDR3 is TGTGCCAGCAGCTTAGTCCTTCCGCGGGGTCTCTACGAGCAGTACTTC. It encodes CASSLVLPRGLYEQYF.

The rearrangement links TRBV5-4 to TRBJ2-2; 11 nucleotides agree with TRBD2. The CDR3 is 14 residues long. V lost 5 bases and J lost 9; bases outside the gene matches: 6. Per germline, CDR1 SGHNT and CDR2 YYREEE (reference sequence). CDR3 protein: CASRISGGARELFF. CDR3 coding DNA: TGTGCCAGCAGAATTAGCGGGGGGGCTCGGGAGCTGTTTTTT.

The chain couples TRBV7-2 to TRBJ2-1; 10 bases are a match to TRBD2. CDR1 is SGHTA, CDR2 FQGNSA, per germline. The CDR3 totals 15 residues. Losses at the gene ends were 8 bases for V and 6 bases for J; bases not matched to a gene: 10. CDR3 amino acids: CASPASGRASNEQFF. In DNA form, the CDR3 reads TGTGCCAGCCCCGCCAGCGGGAGGGCCTCCAATGAGCAGTTCTTC.

This clone has only a few counts. The chain carries TRBV29-1 and TRBJ1-1; D remains ambiguous. Per germline, CDR1 SQVTM and CDR2 ANQGSEA. CDR3 length: 14 residues. Trimming pared 1 base from V and 6 bases from J, leaving 15 bases between. CDR3 residues: CSVEGSARSAEAFF. The CDR3 DNA sequence: TGCAGCGTTGAAGGCTCGGCCAGGTCCGCTGAAGCTTTCTTT.

The chain carries TRBV7-8 and TRBJ2-5; TRBD2 aligns across 12 bases. Trimming cost V 6 bases and J 2 bases; bases outside gene matches: 7. The CDR3 contains 16 residues. The germline CDR1 and CDR2 sequences are SGHVS and FQNEAQ. CDR3 protein: CASRRRLAGVQETQYF. For the CDR3, the DNA is TGTGCCAGCAGGCGAAGACTAGCGGGGGTACAAGAGACCCAGTACTTC.

The chain employs TRBV25-1 and TRBJ1-3, with no clear D. The CDR3 runs 14 residues. Trimming removed 4 bases at V and 0 bases at J, with 7 bases between. Germline loops: CDR1 MGHDK, CDR2 SYGVNS. The CDR3 sequence is CASSVQSSGNTIYF. Written as DNA, the CDR3 is TGTGCCAGCAGTGTACAAAGCTCTGGAAACACCATATATTTT.

V and J are TRBV29-1 and TRBJ2-3; 7 bases fit TRBD2. CDR3 length: 12 amino acids. Germline V gene sequence: CDR1 SQVTM, CDR2 ANQGSEA. V lost 4 bases and J lost 7; bases outside the gene matches: 5. CDR3 protein: CSVGDYQHTQYF. The CDR3 coding sequence is TGCAGCGTTGGGGACTACCAACATACGCAGTATTTT.

This clone was counted once. This sequence joins TRBV6-5 and TRBJ1-1; TRBD1 might be the D (6 bases). The germline V gene encodes CDR1 MNHEY and CDR2 SVGAGI. The CDR3 runs to 15 residues. Trimming stripped 5 bases from V and 4 bases from J, with 17 bases between. The CDR3 region is CASSQLQGLLTEAFF. The CDR3 bases are TGTGCCAGCAGTCAGCTACAGGGTTTGCTCACTGAAGCTTTCTTT.